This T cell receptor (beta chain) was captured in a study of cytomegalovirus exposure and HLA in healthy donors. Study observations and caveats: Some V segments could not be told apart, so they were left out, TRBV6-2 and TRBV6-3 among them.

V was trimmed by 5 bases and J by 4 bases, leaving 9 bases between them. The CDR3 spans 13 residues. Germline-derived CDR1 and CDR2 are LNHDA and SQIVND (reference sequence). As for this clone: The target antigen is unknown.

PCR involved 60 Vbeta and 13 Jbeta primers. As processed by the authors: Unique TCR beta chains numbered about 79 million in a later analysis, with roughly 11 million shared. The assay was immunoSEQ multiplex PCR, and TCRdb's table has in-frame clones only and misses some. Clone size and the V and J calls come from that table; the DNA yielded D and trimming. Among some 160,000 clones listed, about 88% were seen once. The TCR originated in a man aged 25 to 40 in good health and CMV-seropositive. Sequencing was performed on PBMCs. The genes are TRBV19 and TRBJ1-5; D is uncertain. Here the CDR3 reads CASSSDWNQPQHF. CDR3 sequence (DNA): TGTGCCAGTAGTTCCGACTGGAATCAGCCCCAGCATTTT.